This TCR beta chain was identified during a study of T cells in Graves' hyperthyroidism and ophthalmopathy. Germline V gene lookup returns CDR1 KGHSH and CDR2 LQKENI. The J segment lost 5 bases and the V segment lost 3 bases, leaving 6 bases of the junction unmatched. CDR3 length equals 14 residues. Authors of the study amplified TCR beta CDR3 regions from RNA transcripts. With the HTBI primer set, the TCR CDR3 went through a first round of RT-PCR. TCRdb re-called the multiplex PCR reads with MiXCR, one entry per CDR3 protein. The repertoire has about 300,000 distinct CDR3 sequences, 16% of them found once; the top ten carry around 35%. This clonotype showed up many times.

The rearrangement links TRBV18 to TRBJ2-5, with TRBD1 matching 7 bases. The receptor's source is a man aged 25-45 years with Graves' hyperthyroidism. The source material was blood. The CDR3 region is CASSPLTGEETQYF. The CDR3 nucleotides read TGTGCCAGCTCACCTCTTACAGGGGAGGAGACCCAGTACTTC.